Following are 4 T cell receptor beta chains from one sample sequenced in a study of shared clonotypes between healthy human individuals. Some clones are missing from TCRdb's copy, which holds only in-frame ones; the method was immunoSEQ multiplex PCR. The sample consists of under 1,900,000 clones, approximately 98.5% of them appearing once. Source material: naive CD4+ T cells sorted from blood. Indicated subset: CD45RA+ positively selected. The source is a man between 25 and 39 years old in good health.

The rearrangement links TRBV6-6 to TRBJ2-7; D is ambiguous. Germline V gene sequence: CDR1 MNHNY, CDR2 SVGAGI (reference sequence). Trimming shortened V by 0 bases and J by 3 bases, and 6 bases separated the two germline ends. The CDR3 covers 13 residues. The CDR3 DNA sequence: TGTGCCAGCAGTTACTCGACCATCTACGAGCAGTACTTC. Its protein product is CASSYSTIYEQYF.

This clone has only one observation. CDR3 DNA: TGTGCCATCAGTGGGGCGGGGAGCTCCTACAATGAGCAGTTCTTC. The encoded protein is CAISGAGSSYNEQFF. The chain has TRBV10-3 and TRBJ2-1; D may be TRBD2 (6 bases). Germline values: CDR1 ENHRY, CDR2 SYGVKD. Deletions cut 4 bases from V and 0 bases from J, with 10 bases between. CDR3 length equals 15 residues.

CDR3 DNA: TGTGCCAGCAGCCCCCACCCCGTAACAGGGGCCAACAATCAGCCCCAGCATTTT. Its translation: CASSPHPVTGANNQPQHF. The chain has TRBV7-6 and TRBJ1-5; 7 nucleotides agree with TRBD1. V gave up 5 bases and J gave up 3 bases; unmatched junction bases: 16. The CDR3 runs 18 residues. Germline CDR1 is SGHVS and CDR2 is FNYEAQ.

The V call is TRBV4-1, the J call TRBJ2-7; D remains ambiguous. V was shortened by 1 base and J by 0 bases, with 13 bases between the two germline ends. The CDR3 totals 16 residues. The V gene's germline CDR1 is MGHRA and CDR2 YSYEKL. This CDR3 is CASSQVSAVSSYEQYF. In DNA, the CDR3 is TGCGCCAGCAGCCAAGTTTCCGCGGTGAGCTCCTACGAGCAGTACTTC.